The clone carrying this T cell receptor beta chain was seen a handful of times. V lost 5 bases and J 4 bases, leaving 17 bases between the germline ends. This CDR3 contains 16 residues. The data originate from a study of patients and donors after allogeneic stem cell transplantation. Via MiXCR, TCRdb re-called the RT-PCR reads, giving one row per CDR3 protein. This table holds roughly 940,000 distinct CDR3 sequences, approximately 19% found once. Sequencing was carried out using blood, either unsorted or a sorted T cell fraction (not recorded which). This clonotype was obtained from a human donor who was either an allogeneic HSCT recipient or a stem cell or donor lymphocyte infusion donor (not recorded which). It is not recorded whose cells these are; they may come from a transplant donor. The rearrangement links TRBV12-3 or TRBV12-4 to TRBJ2-2; TRBD1 is a possible D gene (5 bases). CDR3 DNA: TGTGCCAGCAGTCATACAGGATTTTTTGCCACCGGGGAGCTGTTTTTT. Protein product: CASSHTGFFATGELFF.